The entry below describes one T cell receptor (beta chain). This clonotype was counted between two and nine times. Its antigen is unknown. Per-base quality was not reported, and no clone a single base away is much larger than it. The data originate from a study of CD8 T cells in ankylosing spondylitis (dated by TCRdb to the late 2010s). Describing the broader study: The study profiled T cell receptor beta repertoires in healthy donors and ankylosing spondylitis patients to find disease-linked TCR variants. Peripheral blood samples were taken, and synovial fluid was additionally collected from ankylosing spondylitis patients. The full study cohort comprised 20 to 30 ankylosing spondylitis patients and 110 or so healthy donors. General findings and caveats noted by the study authors: A TCR beta motif made up of fewer than 10 highly homologous amino acid variants appeared to be characteristic of blood from ankylosing spondylitis patients. The disease-linked clones were reported as significantly enriched in matched synovial fluid samples from ankylosing spondylitis patients. In peripheral blood, the disease-linked clones were found at relatively low frequencies and had a CD8+ phenotype. Some TCR beta motif variants had previously been reported in synovial fluid and blood of reactive arthritis patients, which suggested common disease-initiation mechanisms.

V lost 5 bases and J lost 4 bases, and the count of bases not matched to a germline gene is 5. Spanning cysteine to phenylalanine, the CDR3 consists of 16 amino acids. The read is trimmed to its CDR3 DNA, 48 bases read in frame from base 1. Sequencing instrument: Illumina HiSeq 2500. TCR beta libraries were prepared by quantitative 5'-RACE with molecular barcodes. In the authors' own workflow: A new computational method based on a probabilistic model of VDJ rearrangement was used to identify disease-linked TCR variants. TCRdb reworked the public reads: Q25 trimming with fastp, MiXCR clone assembly, productive beta chains retained. Rows with one shared CDR3 protein collapse into an entry with the most common genes and DNA. The V and J calls were not made by the authors but by TCRdb's processing. The sample table lists about 750,000 distinct CDR3 sequences, around 20% of them with a count of one. Approximately 18% of the sample comes from the top ten.

The sequenced material came from blood, either unsorted or a sorted T cell fraction (not recorded which). The chain employs TRBV12-3 or TRBV12-4 and TRBJ2-1; TRBD2 matches 13 bases in the middle. This TCR came from a male donor with ankylosing spondylitis. The CDR3 sequence is CASSTGTSGNYNEQFF. DNA sequence: TGTGCCAGCAGTACTGGGACTAGCGGGAATTACAATGAGCAGTTCTTC.